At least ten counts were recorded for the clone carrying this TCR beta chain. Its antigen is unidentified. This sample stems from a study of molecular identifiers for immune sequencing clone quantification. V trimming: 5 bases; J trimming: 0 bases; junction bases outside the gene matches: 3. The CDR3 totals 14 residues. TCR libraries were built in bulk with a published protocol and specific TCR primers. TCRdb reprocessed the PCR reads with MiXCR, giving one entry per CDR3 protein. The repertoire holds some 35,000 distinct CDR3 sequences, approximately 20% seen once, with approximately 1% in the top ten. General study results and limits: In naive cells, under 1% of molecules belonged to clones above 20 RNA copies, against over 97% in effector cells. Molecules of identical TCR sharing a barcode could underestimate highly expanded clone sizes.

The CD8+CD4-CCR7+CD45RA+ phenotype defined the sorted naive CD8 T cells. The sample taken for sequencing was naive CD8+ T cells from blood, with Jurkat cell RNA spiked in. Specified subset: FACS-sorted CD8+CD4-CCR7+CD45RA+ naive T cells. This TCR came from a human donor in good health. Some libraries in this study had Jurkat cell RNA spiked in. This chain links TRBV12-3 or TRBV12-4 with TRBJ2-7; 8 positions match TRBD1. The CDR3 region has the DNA TGTGCCAGCAGTCCGGGACAGGTCTCCTACGAGCAGTACTTC. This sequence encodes CASSPGQVSYEQYF.